This TCR beta chain came from a study of T cell repertoires in cytomegalovirus infection (dated by TCRdb to the late 2010s). Concerning the study at large: Because public TCR beta signatures pointed to carriage of CMV infection together with the matching HLA type, the HLA type of each donor mattered for the analysis. Results the study describes overall, beyond this receptor: Carriers of CMV infection plus the relevant HLA type were discriminated by the cumulative frequency of public TCR beta family members in the study cohort and in an independent roughly 370-donor cohort. In the ex vivo response, HLA-C-restricted CMV-specific TCR beta clonotypes were dominant, and in two of eight donors the single most frequent clonotype came from this HLA-C-restricted group.

Note on this clonotype: Its antigen is still unknown. Base qualities are not recorded, but no much larger clone differs from it by a single base.

In the germline V gene, CDR1 corresponds to SGHVS and CDR2 to FQNEAQ. V and J lose 0 bases and 2 bases, and a span of 5 bases separates them. From cysteine to phenylalanine, the CDR3 is 14 amino acids long. The DNA shown is the 42-base CDR3, in frame from base 1. Sequencer: Illumina HiSeq 1500. TCRdb handled the public reads itself, with Q25 trimming in fastp and clone calling in MiXCR, and kept productive beta chains. Each entry merges the rows of one CDR3 protein and shows their most common DNA and genes. The sample table contains approximately 200,000 distinct CDR3 sequences; only one count was recorded for roughly 28% of them. The ten largest clones add up to 31% of the sample.

This sequence uses TRBV7-8 and TRBJ1-5; the D gene assignment is ambiguous. The sequencing sample was made of PBMCs. This TCR came from a human donor in good health (CMV status not recorded). Some clones in this sample may be carry-over from other donors' samples. The CDR3 reads CASSLADGNQPQHF. The nucleotide sequence is TGTGCCAGCAGCTTAGCGGACGGCAATCAGCCCCAGCATTTT.